This TCR beta chain was sequenced in a study of blood T cell repertoires in COVID-19. Study-level background: Sites across the United States, Italy and Spain contributed samples from acute and convalescent COVID-19. PBMCs, B-cell-depleted T cells, or T cells were the source of the cDNA or gDNA that made up the material.

Original data processing: Reference gene primer amplification in the assay estimated nucleated cell counts. Only in-frame clones appear in the TCRdb table, and some are missing; sequencing was by immunoSEQ multiplex PCR. The V and J calls and the clone size are those of that table, but D and trimming were determined from the DNA. The sample contains around 100,000 clones, roughly 86% of which appear only once. CDR3 length equals 15 residues. Per germline, CDR1 DFQATT and CDR2 SNEGSKA (reference sequence). Trimming pared 3 bases from V and 6 bases from J, leaving 18 bases between. The V call is TRBV20-1, the J call TRBJ1-5; D unclear. The sequenced sample consisted of peripheral blood. The TCR sequence derives from a man between 40 and 49 years old with acute or convalescent COVID-19. CDR3 region: CSASLSLKNIQPQHF. The CDR3 DNA follows: TGCAGTGCTAGTCTGTCCCTGAAGAACATTCAGCCCCAGCATTTT.